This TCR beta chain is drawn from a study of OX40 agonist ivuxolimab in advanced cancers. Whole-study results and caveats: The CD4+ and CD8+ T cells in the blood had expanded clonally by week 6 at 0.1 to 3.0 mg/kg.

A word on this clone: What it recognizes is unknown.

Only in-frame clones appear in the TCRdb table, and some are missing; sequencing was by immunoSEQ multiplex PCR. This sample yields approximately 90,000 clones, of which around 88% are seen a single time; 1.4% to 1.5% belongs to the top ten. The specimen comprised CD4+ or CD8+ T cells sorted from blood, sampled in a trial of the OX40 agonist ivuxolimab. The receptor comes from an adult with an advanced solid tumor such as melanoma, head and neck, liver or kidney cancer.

CDR3 amino acids: CASSVNPLPGGPNYEQYF. Here the CDR3 DNA reads TGTGCCAGCAGCGTAAATCCCCTCCCAGGGGGGCCAAACTACGAGCAGTACTTC. This chain connects TRBV7-9 to TRBJ2-7, with a tentative D call TRBD1 (7 bases). Trimming pared 5 bases from V and 3 bases from J, leaving 26 bases between. In germline, CDR1 is SEHNR, CDR2 FQNEAQ (reference sequence). The CDR3 consists of 18 residues. The complete variable domain, with remaining parts taken from reference TRBV7-9 and TRBJ2-7, reads DTGVSQNPRHKITKRGQNVTFRCDPISEHNRLYWYRQTLGQGPEFLTYFQNEAQLEKSRLLSDRFSAERPKGSFSTLEIQRTEQGDSAMYLCASSVNPLPGGPNYEQYFGPGTRLTVT.